The text below deals with one TCR beta chain. Antigen unknown. This CDR3 has 13 amino acids. V lost 4 bases to trimming and J lost 1 base, with 5 bases between them. From germline, CDR1 is SGHDN and CDR2 FVKESK. Single viable CD3+CD4+CD8-CD45RO+ cells were sorted as the memory CD4+ T cells. Serostatus was set by detecting CMV pp150, pp28, p38, p52 IgG. Total CD4+ T cells were enriched by CD4 positive selection. The data derive from a study of memory CD4+ T cells and cytomegalovirus serostatus. Study results and caveats: Of 150 to 200 reported CMV TCRbeta sequences, 55 to 80 were found in memory CD4+ repertoires.

Profiling relied on immunoSEQ multiplex PCR, and the TCRdb table lists in-frame clones only, not all of them. The sample has about 64,000 clones; approximately 77% are singletons. This chain joins TRBV14 and TRBJ1-5; D gene ambiguous. The TCR sequence derives from an adult in good health and CMV-seronegative. Sequenced sample: memory CD4+ T cells from blood. The CDR3 loop is CASSPDSNQPQHF. CDR3 bases: TGTGCCAGCAGCCCCGACAGCAATCAGCCCCAGCATTTT.